The present entry profiles one TCR beta chain with its context. This CDR3 is 13 amino acids long. V was clipped by 5 bases and J by 6 bases, with 13 bases between them. This entry belongs to a study of T cell responses to AZD1222 COVID-19 vaccine. TCRdb's table, derived via immunoSEQ multiplex PCR, lists solely in-frame clones and lacks some. The top ten hold around a sixth of the sample, which has around 100,000 clones, approximately 87% seen once. This sequence joins TRBV12-3 or TRBV12-4 and TRBJ1-2; no reliable D call. Here the sequenced sample was peripheral blood, taken on day 0 of AZD1222 vaccination. This receptor was identified in an adult in good health. The CDR3 sequence is CASSENLLHGYTF. For the CDR3, the DNA is TGTGCCAGCAGTGAAAACCTGTTGCATGGCTACACCTTC.